The 28 T cell receptor beta chains below were found in one sample sequenced in a study of blood T cell repertoires in COVID-19. The data were produced by immunoSEQ multiplex PCR, yet TCRdb's version contains in-frame clones alone and is incomplete. The sample contains fewer than 30,000 clones, approximately 83% of which appear only once. The sequenced sample was peripheral blood. Receptor source: a woman older than 75 with COVID-19, enrolled during active disease.

V and J are TRBV19 and TRBJ2-3; D is perhaps TRBD2 (5 bases). Germline CDR1 and CDR2: LNHDA and SQIVND (reference sequence). The V end lost 1 base, the J end lost 4 bases, and 12 bases lay between the germline ends. The length of the CDR3 is 15 residues. The CDR3 here is CASSIGGGGPDTQYF. DNA for the CDR3: TGTGCCAGTAGTATAGGTGGTGGAGGACCAGATACGCAGTATTTT. The variable domain in full, with the rest retrieved from reference TRBV19 and TRBJ2-3, is DGGITQSPKYLFRKEGQNVTLSCEQNLNHDAMYWYRQDPGQGLRLIYYSQIVNDFQKGDIAEGYSVSREKKESFPLTVTSAQKNPTAFYLCASSIGGGGPDTQYFGPGTRLTVL.

The rearrangement joins TRBV7-8 to TRBJ2-7; tentatively, D is TRBD1 (5 bases). Germline CDR1 and CDR2: SGHVS and FQNEAQ. V was cut by 2 bases and J by 4 bases, with 12 bases left in between. This CDR3 is built from 14 residues. The CDR3 reads CASSLTRAGYEQYF. CDR3 coding DNA: TGTGCCAGCAGCTTAACCCGGGCAGGGTACGAGCAGTACTTC.

The chain recombines TRBV18 with TRBJ1-1, with D possibly matching TRBD1 (6 bases). This CDR3 is 13 amino acids long. V was clipped by 3 bases and J by 7 bases, with 12 bases between them. Germline CDR1 is KGHSH and CDR2 is LQKENI. As DNA, the CDR3 is TGTGCCAGCTCACCCGACAGGATGCTTGAAGCTTTCTTT. This encodes CASSPDRMLEAFF.

V gene TRBV5-4 combines with J gene TRBJ2-1, with TRBD2 matching over 11 bases. This CDR3 comprises 15 residues. In germline, CDR1 is SGHNT, CDR2 YYREEE (reference sequence). V trimming: 0 bases; J trimming: 6 bases; junction bases outside the gene matches: 2. CDR3 DNA sequence: TGTGCCAGCAGCTTGGCTAGCGGGGGGCCCAATGAGCAGTTCTTC. Translating it yields CASSLASGGPNEQFF.

V and J are TRBV18 and TRBJ1-1; TRBD1 might be the D (6 bases). V dropped 2 bases and J dropped 2 bases, with 15 bases sitting between them. The germline V gene encodes CDR1 KGHSH and CDR2 LQKENI. This CDR3 has 16 amino acids. The CDR3 region has the DNA TGTGCCAGCTCACCAAGAATACCAGGGGCCAACACTGAAGCTTTCTTT. This translates into CASSPRIPGANTEAFF.

This clone was recorded once. The J gene is TRBJ2-5, the V gene TRBV9, with D possibly being TRBD1 (5 bases). There are 15 residues in the CDR3. Trimming took 4 bases from V and 4 from J, leaving 17 bases between them. Germline-derived CDR1 and CDR2 are SGDLS and YYNGEE. CDR3 loop: CASSPRTDRGETQYF. In DNA, the CDR3 is TGTGCCAGCAGCCCTCGAACCGATAGGGGAGAGACCCAGTACTTC.

Only one count was recorded for this clone. This chain joins TRBV15 and TRBJ2-7, with a weak D call TRBD2 (5 bases). There are 14 residues in the CDR3. V lost 0 bases and J lost 3, with 9 bases in between. Looked up from germline, CDR1 is LNHNV and CDR2 is YYDKDF (reference sequence). CDR3 bases: TGTGCCACCAGCAGAGAGGTCCGGGGCTACGAGCAGTACTTC. Translated: CATSREVRGYEQYF. The variable domain in full, with the rest retrieved from reference TRBV15 and TRBJ2-7, is DAMVIQNPRYQVTQFGKPVTLSCSQTLNHNVMYWYQQKSSQAPKLLFHYYDKDFNNEADTPDNFQSRRPNTSFCFLDIRSPGLGDTAMYLCATSREVRGYEQYFGPGTRLTVT.

The gene calls are TRBV5-6 and TRBJ2-7, with a tentative D call TRBD2 (5 bases). Germline V lookup: CDR1 SGHDT, CDR2 YYEEEE. Trimming took off 0 bases at V and 3 bases at J, with 16 bases between the two ends. The CDR3 is 16 residues long. The CDR3 nucleotides read TGTGCCAGCAGCTTGGGTCCTTCCGGGGTGAACTACGAGCAGTACTTC. It codes for CASSLGPSGVNYEQYF.

DNA for the CDR3: TGCGCCAGCAGCCAAGTTGCTACGGGCTCCTATAATTCACCCCTCCACTTT. Protein: CASSQVATGSYNSPLHF. The chain recombines TRBV4-1 with TRBJ1-6, with no clear D. Germline loops: CDR1 MGHRA, CDR2 YSYEKL. The CDR3 extends over 17 amino acids. The V and J ends lost 1 base and 0 bases respectively, with 10 bases between them.

This chain joins TRBV7-8 and TRBJ2-3; perhaps TRBD1 as D (6 bases). This CDR3 is built from 14 residues. Germline CDR1 SGHVS, CDR2 FQNEAQ. Trimming shortened V by 6 bases and J by 2 bases, and 12 bases separated the two germline ends. Here the CDR3 reads CASRSRTVTDTQYF. CDR3 sequence (DNA): TGTGCCAGCAGGTCACGGACAGTCACAGATACGCAGTATTTT.

This clone was counted a few times. V gene TRBV7-9 combines with J gene TRBJ1-2; unclear D gene. This CDR3 is 15 amino acids long. Germline V gene data show CDR1 as SEHNR and CDR2 as FQNEAQ (reference sequence). V lost 1 base to trimming and J lost 5 bases, with 14 bases between them. The CDR3: CASSLVGGPAYGYTF. The CDR3 nucleotides read TGTGCCAGCAGCTTAGTGGGAGGGCCCGCATATGGCTACACCTTC.

The chain recombines TRBV12-5 with TRBJ1-6; the D is unclear. Germline CDR1 reads LGHNT; CDR2 reads FRNRAP. The CDR3 contains 13 residues. Trimming took 0 bases from V and 10 from J, leaving 7 bases between them. CDR3 region: CASGLVEGSPLHF. The CDR3, as DNA: TGTGCTAGTGGTTTGGTAGAGGGATCACCCCTCCACTTT. The full variable domain, its missing parts supplied by reference TRBV12-5 and TRBJ1-6, is DARVTQTPRHKVTEMGQEVTMRCQPILGHNTVFWYRQTMMQGLELLAYFRNRAPLDDSGMPKDRFSAEMPDATLATLKIQPSEPRDSAVYFCASGLVEGSPLHFGNGTRLTVT.

This clone was observed once. The chain uses TRBV7-3 and TRBJ2-1; 7 positions agree with TRBD1. Germline lookup yields CDR1 SGHTA and CDR2 FQGTGA. Trimming took 2 bases from V and 7 from J; bases not matched to a gene: 8. The CDR3 is made up of 15 amino acids. DNA for the CDR3: TGTGCCAGCAGCTTAGACAGGGTGGGGTTGAATGAGCAGTTCTTC. Encoded protein: CASSLDRVGLNEQFF. The full variable domain, completed using reference TRBV7-3 and TRBJ2-1, is GAGVSQTPSNKVTEKGKYVELRCDPISGHTALYWYRQSLGQGPEFLIYFQGTGAADDSGLPNDRFFAVRPEGSVSTLKIQRTERGDSAVYLCASSLDRVGLNEQFFGPGTRLTVL.

This rearrangement joins TRBV18 to TRBJ1-2; D is unresolved. This CDR3 has 14 amino acids. Germline CDR1 reads KGHSH; CDR2 reads LQKENI. With 5 bases removed from V and 5 bases from J, the gap between germline ends came to 15 bases. The CDR3 protein is CASSSTNGVYGYTF. The CDR3 DNA is TGTGCCAGCTCAAGTACGAACGGAGTTTATGGCTACACCTTC.

The chain links TRBV10-3 to TRBJ1-1; 9 nucleotides line up with TRBD1. Germline V CDR1 and CDR2: ENHRY, SYGVKD. This CDR3 contains 16 residues. V was clipped by 6 bases and J by 1 base; unmatched bases: 9. CDR3: CAISRGGTGRNTEAFF. CDR3 coding DNA: TGTGCCATCAGCCGGGGAGGGACAGGGAGGAACACTGAAGCTTTCTTT.

The chain joins TRBV3-1 (or the pseudogene TRBV3-2) to TRBJ2-7, with D hard to call. Germline CDR1 LGHDT, CDR2 YNNKEL (reference sequence). The CDR3 is 13 residues long. V lost 1 base and J lost 4, with 8 bases in between. CDR3 sequence (DNA): TGTGCCAGCAGCCAAGGGCGGAAATACGAGCAGTACTTC. Translating gives CASSQGRKYEQYF.

The rearrangement uses TRBV30 and TRBJ1-2, with TRBD1 matching 7 bases. Germline CDR1 GTSNPN, CDR2 SVGIG (reference sequence). This CDR3 region has 14 residues. The V and J ends lost 3 bases and 2 bases, in that order; junction bases with no gene match: 6. In DNA, the CDR3 is TGTGCCTGGAGGGCCAGGGGACAGAACTATGGCTACACCTTC. It translates to CAWRARGQNYGYTF.

The V gene is TRBV19, the J gene TRBJ1-1, with D perhaps matching TRBD1 (5 bases). V shed 6 bases and J shed 2 bases, with 19 bases lying between them. This CDR3 is 16 amino acids long. Germline CDR1 reads LNHDA; CDR2 reads SQIVND (reference sequence). CDR3 DNA: TGTGCCAGTAGCCCCAGGAAAGGGGTTCTAAACACTGAAGCTTTCTTT. This gives the protein CASSPRKGVLNTEAFF.

The rearrangement uses TRBV3-1 (or the pseudogene TRBV3-2) and TRBJ1-2; D gene unclear. The CDR3 is 13 amino acids. The germline V gene encodes CDR1 LGHDT and CDR2 YNNKEL (reference sequence). The V end lost 2 bases, the J end lost 2 bases, and 6 bases lay between the germline ends. The CDR3 sequence is CASSQPLNYGYTF. In nucleotides, the CDR3 is TGTGCCAGCAGCCAACCCCTGAACTATGGCTACACCTTC.

By share, this clone ranks as large. This chain joins TRBV5-6 and TRBJ2-7; D is possibly TRBD2 (6 bases). Germline values: CDR1 SGHDT, CDR2 YYEEEE. V was shortened by 4 bases and J by 5 bases, with 16 bases between the two germline ends. The CDR3 covers 14 residues. The CDR3 here is CASSHWRVADEQYF. As DNA, the CDR3 is TGTGCCAGCAGCCACTGGCGGGTAGCGGACGAGCAGTACTTC.

The V call is TRBV7-9, the J call TRBJ1-2; TRBD1 matches at 8 bases. CDR3 length equals 15 residues. V lost 0 bases, J lost 2 bases, and 2 bases stayed unmatched. Germline loops: CDR1 SEHNR, CDR2 FQNEAQ (reference sequence). The CDR3 protein is CASSLAGQENYGYTF. DNA of the CDR3: TGTGCCAGCAGCTTAGCGGGACAGGAGAACTATGGCTACACCTTC.

V usage is TRBV7-9 and J usage is TRBJ2-3; maybe TRBD2 (5 bases). The CDR3 loop spans 17 amino acids. V was clipped by 5 bases and J by 10 bases, with 28 bases between them. Looked up from germline, CDR1 is SEHNR and CDR2 is FQNEAQ (reference sequence). CDR3 bases: TGTGCCAGCAGCCCTCCCCGGCGGTTTGGGATTCGGGAATCGCAGTATTTT. Translated: CASSPPRRFGIRESQYF.

The chain joins TRBV19 to TRBJ2-2; the match to TRBD1 covers 10 bases. CDR1 LNHDA and CDR2 SQIVND come from the germline V gene (reference sequence). V lost 3 bases to trimming and J lost 5 bases; unmatched junction nucleotides: 3. The CDR3 length is 15 residues. The CDR3 DNA follows: TGTGCCAGTAGTATGAGGACAGGGGGAACCGGGGAGCTGTTTTTT. Protein: CASSMRTGGTGELFF.

J is TRBJ2-1 and V is TRBV15; D remains ambiguous. The CDR3 totals 15 residues. V was trimmed by 0 bases and J by 0 bases, leaving 6 bases between them. The V gene's germline CDR1 is LNHNV and CDR2 YYDKDF (reference sequence). The CDR3 region is CATSRERSSYNEQFF. CDR3 coding DNA: TGTGCCACCAGCAGAGAACGCAGCTCCTACAATGAGCAGTTCTTC. Variable domain in full (rest from reference TRBV15 and TRBJ2-1): DAMVIQNPRYQVTQFGKPVTLSCSQTLNHNVMYWYQQKSSQAPKLLFHYYDKDFNNEADTPDNFQSRRPNTSFCFLDIRSPGLGDTAMYLCATSRERSSYNEQFFGPGTRLTVL.

This clone was seen only a few times. The chain has TRBV29-1 and TRBJ2-2; 8 positions match TRBD2. V lost 7 bases and J lost 5; bases outside the gene matches: 9. Per germline, CDR1 SQVTM and CDR2 ANQGSEA. The CDR3 runs to 14 residues. As DNA, the CDR3 is TGCAGCGCCCTGAATAGCGGGGCAACCGGGGAGCTGTTTTTT. It yields the protein CSALNSGATGELFF.

This clone came up once. This rearrangement joins TRBV6-1 to TRBJ2-6; TRBD1 aligns across 10 bases. With V trimmed by 4 bases and J by 2 bases, 5 bases remained unmatched. The CDR3 has 17 residues. The germline V gene has CDR1 MNHNS and CDR2 SASEGT. In DNA form, the CDR3 reads TGTGCCAGCAGTGCGGACGGGACAGGGGCTGGGGCCAACGTCCTGACTTTC. Translating gives CASSADGTGAGANVLTF.

J is TRBJ1-2 and V is TRBV6-1; the D is unclear. The V end lost 2 bases, the J end lost 5 bases, and 12 bases lay between the germline ends. The CDR3 is 14 amino acids. Germline loops: CDR1 MNHNS, CDR2 SASEGT. CDR3 sequence reads: CASSEMMTGYGYTF. CDR3 DNA: TGTGCCAGCAGTGAAATGATGACGGGGTATGGCTACACCTTC.

This clone was observed a single time. The chain recombines TRBV7-8 with TRBJ1-4; 10 nucleotides agree with TRBD1. The CDR3 is 14 amino acids. In germline, CDR1 is SGHVS, CDR2 FQNEAQ. Germline trimming cut 4 bases from V and 8 bases from J; bases unmatched to any gene: 4. The CDR3 protein is CASSSDRGREKLFF. Here the CDR3 DNA reads TGTGCCAGCAGCTCCGACAGGGGGCGAGAAAAACTGTTTTTT.